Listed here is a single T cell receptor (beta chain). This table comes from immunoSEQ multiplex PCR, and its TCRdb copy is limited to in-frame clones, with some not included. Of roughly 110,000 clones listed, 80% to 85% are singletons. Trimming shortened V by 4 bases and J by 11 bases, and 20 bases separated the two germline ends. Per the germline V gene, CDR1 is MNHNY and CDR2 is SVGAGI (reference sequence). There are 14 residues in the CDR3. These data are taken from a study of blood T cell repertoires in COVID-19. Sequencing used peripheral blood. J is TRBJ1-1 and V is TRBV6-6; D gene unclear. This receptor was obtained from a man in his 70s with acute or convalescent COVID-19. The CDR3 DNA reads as TGTGCCAGCAGTTCCCGGACCGGCCGGGATCTTGCTTTCTTT. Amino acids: CASSSRTGRDLAFF.